This paragraph reports one T cell receptor beta chain. It lacks a known antigen. No base-level quality is on record; no much larger clone is a single base apart. The data belong to a study of shared clonotypes between healthy human individuals (dated by TCRdb to the early 2020s). In the study overall: The cohort comprised a couple of women and three men aged 18 to 49 years. Per donor, three plates each were used for CD4 naive and CD4 memory, two for CD8 naive, and one for CD8 memory. The study deeply sequenced blood TCR repertoires of about 5 healthy adults to estimate repertoire size and the extent of clonotype sharing between individuals. Different laboratories and diverse techniques were used to prepare libraries and sequence TCR repertoires, to increase sequencing depth and limit assay-specific biases. Each donor's leukapheresis produced roughly between roughly 0.9 and 8.9 billion PBMCs. On the study overall, not on this receptor specifically: Estimated clonotype richness was generally larger for naive than for memory subsets. The genetic and exposure-history diversity represented was limited by the small number of donors. Sampling was restricted to blood, and TCR repertoires in tissue are likely to differ from TCR repertoires in blood. Across a handful of donors, roughly 5.4% of naive CD4, approximately 3.6% of naive CD8, under 2.5% of memory CD4, and roughly 0.41% of memory CD8 clonotypes were shared. Higher generation probabilities were observed for clonotypes shared by all four sorted-subset donors than for non-shared clonotypes. Incomplete sequencing was indicated by rarefaction of sorted-subset datasets, despite the large sequencing depth. Pairwise subsampling indicated that sequencing depth was expected to affect the degree of clonotype sharing among donors.

CD8 naive samples consisted of CD45RO-negative cells that were positively selected for CCR7, yielding a CD45RA+CCR7+ population without TemRA cells. The donors were healthy, HIV-negative adults with no recently reported acute infections or vaccinations. Every donor was a Caucasian adult living in Nashville, Tennessee, USA. Blood was collected by leukapheresis, and PBMCs were isolated by Ficoll-Histopaque density gradient centrifugation and then cryopreserved in liquid nitrogen vapor phase. Analytical flow cytometry was used to check the purity and quantity of each magnetically sorted T cell population. Genomic DNA was isolated from each sorted fraction and quantified by UV absorbance on a Nanodrop 2000c. The CDR3 starts with the cysteine, ends with the phenylalanine, and has 16 residues. Here the CDR3 DNA is all that survives: 48 bases in frame from base 1. Trimming leaves V shorter by 0 bases and J shorter by 6 bases, with the junction holding 9 bases beyond the gene matches. Via the germline V gene, CDR1 is KGHSY and CDR2 FQNENV.

TCR CDR3 regions were amplified from genomic DNA by multiplex PCR using the deep immunoSEQ assay. Extracted genomic DNA from each cell subset was spread evenly across all wells of several immunoSEQ 96-well plates, with each plate serving as a replicate. Each replicate PCR for sorted subsets received about 210 ng genomic DNA, equal to about 30,000 T cell genomes. Purified libraries were measured with a Qubit 3.0 fluorometer, size-checked on a Bioanalyzer 2100, and measured again with the KAPA Library Quantification kit. Every immunoSEQ 96-well plate was sequenced on a separate single-read 150-cycle Illumina NextSeq 550 flow cell. As for how the authors treated the data: Because only junctional sequences without quality scores were contained in the immunoSEQ output, filtering matching that applied to full-length reads could not be performed. To assign V/J genes and CDR3, sequences were annotated using PyIR, a Python wrapper for IgBLAST v1.9, with IMGT germline references. Reads were filtered out if the reads had weak V/J assignments (E-value above 1e-6), no CDR3, stop codons, out-of-frame junctions, or ambiguous translated residues. A V3J clonotype was defined by an identical inferred V gene, J gene, and CDR3 amino acid sequence. Percentage overlap between repertoires was calculated by dividing the number of shared unique clonotypes by the size of the smaller repertoire. Three approaches were used to assess repertoire richness: RTK rarefaction, the Chao1 estimator, and Recon v2.1 estimates of unobserved clonotypes. OLGA was used to compute generation probabilities for all TCRbeta clonotypes that the gDNA method yielded from several donors. Not all clones reach the TCRdb copy of this immuneACCESS table, which keeps in-frame sequences only. Checked studies attribute under half of the gap to unresolved V genes and leave the rest unexplained. V and J calls and clone size are given by that table; D and trimming were obtained from the DNA. This sample comprises hundreds of thousands of clones, roughly 92% of them detected only once. Of the sample, under 30% is held by the ten largest clones.

Rearrangement joined TRBV16 to TRBJ1-2, and 8 junction bases match TRBD1. Material: naive CD8+ T cells sorted from blood. The cell subset or site label here, explained by the study, means: CD45RA+CCR7+. The source is a man between 25 and 39 years old in good health. The DNA reads as follows: TGTGCCAGCAGCCAATCGTTGGACAGGGAAGTGCATGGCTACACCTTC. This is translated as CASSQSLDREVHGYTF.